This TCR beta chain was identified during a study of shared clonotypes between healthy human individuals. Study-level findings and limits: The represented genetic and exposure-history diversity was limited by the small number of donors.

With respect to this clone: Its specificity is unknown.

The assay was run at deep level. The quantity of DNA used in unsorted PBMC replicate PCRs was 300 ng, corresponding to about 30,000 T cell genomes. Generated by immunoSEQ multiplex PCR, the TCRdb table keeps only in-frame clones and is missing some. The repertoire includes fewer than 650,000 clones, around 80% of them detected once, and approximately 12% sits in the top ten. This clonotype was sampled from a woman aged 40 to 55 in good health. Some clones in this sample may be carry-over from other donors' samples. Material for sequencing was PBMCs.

CDR3 sequence (DNA): TGTGCCAGCAGGGAGGGGGCAACCTACGAGCAGTACTTC. It specifies CASREGATYEQYF. This chain links TRBV6-5 with TRBJ2-7; perhaps TRBD1 as D (7 bases). The CDR3 contains 13 residues. The germline CDR1 and CDR2 sequences are MNHEY and SVGAGI. V lost 6 bases to trimming and J lost 2 bases, with 11 bases between them.